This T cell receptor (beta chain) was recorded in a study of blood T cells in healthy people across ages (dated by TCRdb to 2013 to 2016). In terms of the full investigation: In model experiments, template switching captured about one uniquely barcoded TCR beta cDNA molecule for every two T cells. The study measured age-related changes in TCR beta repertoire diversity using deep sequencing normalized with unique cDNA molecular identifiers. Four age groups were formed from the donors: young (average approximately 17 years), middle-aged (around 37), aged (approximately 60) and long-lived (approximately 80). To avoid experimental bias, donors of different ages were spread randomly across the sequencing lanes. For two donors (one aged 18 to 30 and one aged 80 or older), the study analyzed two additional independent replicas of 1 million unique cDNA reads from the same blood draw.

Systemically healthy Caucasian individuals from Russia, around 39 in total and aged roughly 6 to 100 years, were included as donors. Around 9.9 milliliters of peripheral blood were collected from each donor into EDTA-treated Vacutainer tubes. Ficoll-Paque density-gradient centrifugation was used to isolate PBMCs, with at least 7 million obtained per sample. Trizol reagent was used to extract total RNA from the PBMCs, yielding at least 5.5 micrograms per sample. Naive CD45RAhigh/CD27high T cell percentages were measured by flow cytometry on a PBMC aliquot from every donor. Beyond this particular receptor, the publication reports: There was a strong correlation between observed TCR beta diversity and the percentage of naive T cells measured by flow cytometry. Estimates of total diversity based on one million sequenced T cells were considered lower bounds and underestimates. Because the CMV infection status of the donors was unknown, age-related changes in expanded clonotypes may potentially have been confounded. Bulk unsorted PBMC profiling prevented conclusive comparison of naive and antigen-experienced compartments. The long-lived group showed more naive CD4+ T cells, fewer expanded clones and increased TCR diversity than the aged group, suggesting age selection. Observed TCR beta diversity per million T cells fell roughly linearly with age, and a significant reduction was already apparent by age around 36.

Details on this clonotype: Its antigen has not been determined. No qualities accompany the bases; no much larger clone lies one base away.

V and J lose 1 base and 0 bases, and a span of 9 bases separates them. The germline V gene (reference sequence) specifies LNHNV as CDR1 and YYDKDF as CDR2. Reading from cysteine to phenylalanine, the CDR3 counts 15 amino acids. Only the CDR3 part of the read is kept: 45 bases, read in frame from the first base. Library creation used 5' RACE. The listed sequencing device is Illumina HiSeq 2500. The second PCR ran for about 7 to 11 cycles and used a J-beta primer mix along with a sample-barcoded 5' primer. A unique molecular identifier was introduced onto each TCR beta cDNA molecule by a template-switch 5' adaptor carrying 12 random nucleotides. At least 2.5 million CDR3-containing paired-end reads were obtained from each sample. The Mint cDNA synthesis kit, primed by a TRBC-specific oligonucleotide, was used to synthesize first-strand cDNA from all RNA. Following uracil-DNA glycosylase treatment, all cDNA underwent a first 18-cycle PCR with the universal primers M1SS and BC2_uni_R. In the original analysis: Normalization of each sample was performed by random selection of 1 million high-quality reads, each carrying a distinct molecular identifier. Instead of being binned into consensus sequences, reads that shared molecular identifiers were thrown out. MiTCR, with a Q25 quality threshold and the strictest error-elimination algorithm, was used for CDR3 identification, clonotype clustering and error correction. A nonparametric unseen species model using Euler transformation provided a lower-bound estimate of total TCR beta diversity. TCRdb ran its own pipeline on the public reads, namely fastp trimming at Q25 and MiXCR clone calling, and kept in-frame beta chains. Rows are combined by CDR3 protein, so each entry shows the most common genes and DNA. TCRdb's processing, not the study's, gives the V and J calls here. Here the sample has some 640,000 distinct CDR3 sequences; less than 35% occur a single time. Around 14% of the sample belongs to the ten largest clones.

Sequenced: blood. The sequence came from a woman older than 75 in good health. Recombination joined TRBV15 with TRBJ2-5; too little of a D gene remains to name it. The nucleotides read TGTGCCACCAGCAGAGCTCGCAATTACCAAGAGACCCAGTACTTC. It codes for CATSRARNYQETQYF.